These 19 T cell receptor beta chains share one sample of origin, sequenced in a study of T-cell memory formation after mild COVID-19. MiXCR, run by TCRdb on the 5' RACE reads, gives a single entry per CDR3 protein. The repertoire holds more than 400,000 distinct CDR3 sequences, 15% to 20% seen once, with 9% to 15% in the top ten. Sequencing was done on a sample of PBMCs or a T cell subset sorted from them (not recorded which). The source is an adult woman who had mild COVID-19 (a few samples of this study predate the infection). Cell type and time point are not known.

This clonotype was seen only a few times. V and J are TRBV5-1 and TRBJ2-1, with 11 bases that match TRBD2. Germline-derived CDR1 and CDR2 are SGHRS and YFSETQ. The CDR3 sequence is 15 residues long. Trimming took 3 bases from V and 6 from J; bases not matched to a gene: 5. CDR3 coding DNA: TGCGCCAGCAGCTCAGGGGGGACTAGCGGCAATGAGCAGTTCTTC. Translating gives CASSSGGTSGNEQFF.

There are a few counts of this clonotype. The DNA for the CDR3 is TGCAGCGTTGAAGTACAACAAGAGACCCAGTACTTC. Residues: CSVEVQQETQYF. The genes are TRBV29-1 and TRBJ2-5; no reliable D call. Trimming left V 1 base short and J 2 bases short, with 5 bases between. The CDR3 has 12 amino acids. CDR1 is SQVTM and CDR2 is ANQGSEA in the germline V gene.

This clonotype showed up just a few times. J is TRBJ1-5 and V is TRBV20-1, with D perhaps matching TRBD1 (6 bases). The length of the CDR3 is 16 residues. Trimming removed 3 bases from V and 5 bases from J, with 20 bases in between. The germline V gene encodes CDR1 DFQATT and CDR2 SNEGSKA (reference sequence). As DNA, the CDR3 is TGCAGTGCTAGTGGGGGAGACAGGCCGCTACATCAGCCCCAGCATTTT. This gives the protein CSASGGDRPLHQPQHF.

This clonotype was seen more than once but under ten times. V usage is TRBV20-1 and J usage is TRBJ2-1; the match to TRBD2 covers 14 bases. Germline V gene data show CDR1 as DFQATT and CDR2 as SNEGSKA (reference sequence). The CDR3 has 17 amino acids. V was clipped by 1 base and J by 7 bases; unmatched bases: 9. CDR3 bases: TGCAGTGCTAGAGGCACCATTGGACTAGCGGGAGGTAATGAGCAGTTCTTC. Amino acids: CSARGTIGLAGGNEQFF.

J is TRBJ2-3 and V is TRBV7-3; possible D gene TRBD2, 5 bases. CDR1 SGHTA and CDR2 FQGTGA come from the germline V gene. V lost 6 bases to trimming and J lost 4 bases, with 11 bases between them. The CDR3 spans 13 residues. The CDR3 loop is CASRPGRSDTQYF. CDR3 sequence (DNA): TGTGCCAGCAGGCCGGGAAGATCAGATACGCAGTATTTT.

Only a few counts were recorded for this clonotype. The V and J genes are TRBV3-1 and TRBJ2-3, with unresolved D. Germline CDR1 and CDR2: LGHDT and YNNKEL (reference sequence). V lost 4 bases and J lost 4, with 6 bases in between. This CDR3 comprises 12 residues. The CDR3: CASSPNSDTQYF. Here the CDR3 DNA reads TGTGCCAGCAGCCCGAACTCAGATACGCAGTATTTT.

This clonotype was seen only a few times. The genes are TRBV14 and TRBJ2-3, with TRBD1 as a possible D gene (6 bases). CDR3 length: 17 amino acids. Germline lookup yields CDR1 SGHDN and CDR2 FVKESK. V shed 4 bases and J shed 2 bases, with 19 bases lying between them. The CDR3: CASSRLGANPVTDTQYF. The CDR3 DNA is TGTGCCAGCAGCCGACTGGGGGCCAACCCGGTCACAGATACGCAGTATTTT.

This chain joins TRBV6-1 and TRBJ2-7; D is unclear. The CDR3 covers 17 residues. Germline V gives CDR1 MNHNS, CDR2 SASEGT. With 4 bases removed from V and 1 base from J, the gap between germline ends came to 20 bases. The CDR3, as DNA: TGTGCCAGCAGTGTCTTACCTTCGGCAGTCGCGTCCTACGAGCAGTACTTC. This encodes CASSVLPSAVASYEQYF.

This clonotype was recorded a few times. This chain joins TRBV5-6 and TRBJ2-7, with D perhaps TRBD2 (6 bases). CDR3 length: 15 residues. CDR1 is SGHDT and CDR2 is YYEEEE in the germline V gene. V lost 4 bases and J lost 2, with 16 bases in between. The CDR3 loop is CASSPRGNWPYEQYF. CDR3 in DNA: TGTGCCAGCAGCCCGCGGGGTAATTGGCCCTACGAGCAGTACTTC.

The chain joins TRBV2 to TRBJ2-1; D may match TRBD1 or TRBD2 (5 bases each). The CDR3 covers 15 residues. Germline CDR1 and CDR2: SNHLY and FYNNEI. Trimming took 4 bases from V and 8 from J, leaving 18 bases between them. The CDR3 DNA sequence: TGTGCCAGCAGTGTCCGGGGCTATACTGGGGATGAGCAGTTCTTC. Residues: CASSVRGYTGDEQFF.

This clonotype was observed a few times. The rearrangement joins TRBV5-1 to TRBJ2-4; D ambiguous. Germline V CDR1 and CDR2: SGHRS, YFSETQ. Trimming left V 0 bases short and J 1 base short, with 11 bases between. The CDR3 is 16 amino acids. The CDR3 sequence is CASSLEPLIAKNIQYF. CDR3 coding DNA: TGCGCCAGCAGCTTGGAGCCTCTCATCGCCAAAAACATTCAGTACTTC.

Many counts were recorded for this clonotype. The chain carries TRBV20-1 and TRBJ2-7, with D perhaps being TRBD1 or TRBD2 (5 bases each). The germline CDR1 and CDR2 sequences are DFQATT and SNEGSKA (reference sequence). Trimming left V 6 bases short and J 5 bases short, with 11 bases between. The CDR3 consists of 11 residues. CDR3 sequence (DNA): TGCAGTGCGTCTTCGGGGCACGAGCAGTACTTC. It codes for CSASSGHEQYF.

The table lists this clonotype with a few counts. The genes are TRBV10-3 and TRBJ1-2, with D uncertain. This CDR3 region has 16 residues. V was clipped by 0 bases and J by 2 bases, with 13 bases between them. Germline loops: CDR1 ENHRY, CDR2 SYGVKD. The chain's CDR3 is CAISESTQLSNYGYTF. In nucleotides, the CDR3 is TGTGCCATCAGTGAGTCGACTCAGTTATCGAACTATGGCTACACCTTC.

The rearrangement uses TRBV9 and TRBJ2-5; perhaps TRBD2 as D (6 bases). V was cut by 0 bases and J by 7 bases, with 13 bases left in between. The CDR3 is made up of 14 amino acids. The germline V gene encodes CDR1 SGDLS and CDR2 YYNGEE. The DNA for the CDR3 is TGTGCCAGCAGCGTAGAGGAGGGGCCGGGGACCCAGTACTTC. It is translated as CASSVEEGPGTQYF. Looking up the rest from reference TRBV9 and TRBJ2-5 gives the full variable domain: DSGVTQTPKHLITATGQRVTLRCSPRSGDLSVYWYQQSLDQGLQFLIQYYNGEERAKGNILERFSAQQFPDLHSELNLSSLELGDSALYFCASSVEEGPGTQYFGPGTRLLVL.

The chain joins TRBV6-1 to TRBJ1-2; the match to TRBD1 covers 8 bases. Germline V gene lookup returns CDR1 MNHNS and CDR2 SASEGT. Losses at the gene ends were 1 base for V and 7 bases for J; bases not matched to a gene: 8. The CDR3 contains 15 residues. CDR3 coding DNA: TGTGCCAGCAGTGAAGTAAGGACAGGGTACCGTGGCTACACCTTC. This gives the protein CASSEVRTGYRGYTF.

The table lists this clonotype with a few counts. The chain recombines TRBV7-2 with TRBJ1-1; D is ambiguous. The CDR3 runs 14 residues. Trimming removed 5 bases at V and 10 bases at J, with 20 bases between. Germline CDR1 is SGHTA and CDR2 is FQGNSA. CDR3 bases: TGTGCCAGCAGCCCATATGGACCCCAGCAGACAGCTTTCTTT. Translating gives CASSPYGPQQTAFF.

This clonotype was observed a handful of times. The rearrangement joins TRBV10-3 to TRBJ2-1; 7 nucleotides agree with TRBD2. Trimming removed 10 bases from V and 3 bases from J; junction bases left unmatched: 6. The CDR3 is 13 amino acids. Germline loops: CDR1 ENHRY, CDR2 SYGVKD. In nucleotides, the CDR3 is TGTGCCACTGGTGGGGGGGACTACAATGAGCAGTTCTTC. Protein: CATGGGDYNEQFF.

The rearrangement uses TRBV9 and TRBJ2-1; 10 nucleotides line up with TRBD2. This CDR3 is 15 amino acids long. V was pared by 0 bases and J by 5 bases, with 2 bases of the junction left unmatched. Looked up from germline, CDR1 is SGDLS and CDR2 is YYNGEE. The CDR3: CASSVASGSHNEQFF. The CDR3 DNA sequence: TGTGCCAGCAGCGTAGCTAGCGGGAGCCACAATGAGCAGTTCTTC.

This clonotype showed up just a few times. The chain uses TRBV20-1 and TRBJ2-7; 11 bases are shared with TRBD2. The CDR3 has 15 residues. The germline CDR1 and CDR2 sequences are DFQATT and SNEGSKA (reference sequence). V was clipped by 2 bases and J by 5 bases; unmatched bases: 8. As DNA, the CDR3 is TGCAGTGCTAGATATAGCGGGAGGGCCGAAGACGAGCAGTACTTC. It yields the protein CSARYSGRAEDEQYF.